This T cell receptor beta chain was captured by sequencing in a study of cytomegalovirus exposure and HLA in healthy donors (dated by TCRdb to about 2017). Notes on the research overall: An earlier analysis of approximately 600 of the donors reported more than 250 Gb of sequence data and around 120 million unique TCR beta sequences from 150 million to 200 million T cells. Roughly 290 gigabases of sequencing data and 70 million to 95 million unique TCR sequences made up an early release that covered about 640 HLA-typed donors. The genetic ancestry cluster associated with self-reported Caucasian donors included around 76% of the 300 to 450 genotyped donors. The study aimed to test whether cataloging public T cell receptors could reveal signatures of past pathogen exposure. Using immunosequencing, the study profiled T cell repertoires from 640 or so subjects and related those repertoires to cytomegalovirus serostatus. A separate validation cohort of 100 to 150 different subjects was used in addition to the 666-subject first cohort. To predict cytomegalovirus infection status, the study combined high-throughput TCR immunosequencing, statistical association of individual TCRs with disease status, and machine learning. To study patterns of TCR occurrence, a later analysis re-analyzed previously published TCR beta repertoires from several hundred donors and added high-resolution HLA genotyping. The later analysis used no new phenotypic data to find candidate immune exposures, relying instead on TCR beta sequences and their occurrence across donors. To decide whether each TCR beta V gene segment behaved as functional or pseudogenic, an earlier analysis of approximately 600 of the donors relied on high-throughput TCR beta sequencing. Donor age, sex, ethnicity and CMV serostatus were compiled alongside the repertoire data. Genome-wide SNP genotypes for about 65% of the roughly 670 donors were used in a later genetic analysis, which treated that subset as a discovery cohort. Every repertoire in the discovery cohort had been generated on one and the same sequencing platform. HLA typing covered class I and class II loci at four-digit resolution. The number of donors typed differed by locus, with about 629-630 for A, B, C, DRB1 and DQB1, around 500 for DQA1, about 610 for DPA1, and some 450 for DPB1. Four or five DR-DQ haplotypes were treated as single units for association and clustering because of strong linkage in the cohort. On average, roughly 250,000 unique TCR beta nucleotide sequences were sequenced per donor among about 400 genotyped donors of the cohort, with roughly 20% of those sequences being non-productive.

The method was the immunoSEQ multiplex PCR assay. For the multiplex PCR, a mixture combining 60 forward primers for TCR Vbeta segments and 13 reverse primers for TCR Jbeta segments was used. A multiplex PCR assay on genomic DNA amplified the CDR3 region of rearranged TCR beta genes. The Illumina HiSeq System was used to sequence the amplified TCR beta libraries as 87-base-pair reads. Regarding the original processing steps: Across the roughly 700 repertoires, a later analysis counted around 80 million unique TCR beta chains, 9.5 million to 13 million of which were shared by at least two donors. Raw reads were error-corrected and collapsed into unique sequences by a nearest-neighbor algorithm in which closely related sequences were merged to remove PCR and sequencing errors. Alignment of CDR3 sequences to IMGT reference sequences was used to assign V, D and J gene segments. For a sequence to be retained, a match of at least six nucleotides was required to both a V gene segment and a J gene segment. Rearrangements were classified as productive when the CDR3 lacked stop codons and remained in frame with V and J, and all other rearrangements were classified as non-productive. Following IMGT convention, CDR3 was defined as the stretch from the second conserved V-encoded cysteine to the conserved J-encoded phenylalanine. The earlier analysis of around 640 of the donors excluded sequences that lacked an unambiguous match to a single V gene segment. An earlier analysis of a few hundred of the donors called V segments functional above 56.7% productive rearrangements and segregating when the between-donor standard deviation exceeded 5%. A statistical classification framework was developed to diagnose cytomegalovirus status using the catalog of TCR beta chain sequences. V and J gene assignment, in a later analysis, came from comparing TCR nucleotide sequences with IMGT/GENE-DB human TR gene sequences. Using the TCRdist pipeline, a later analysis assigned CDR3 sequences along with most-parsimonious VDJ recombination scenarios. A later analysis defined each TCR beta chain by its CDR3 amino acid sequence plus V-gene family, and excluded reads lacking a unique V-gene family. A later analysis removed 592 highly shared, low-generation-probability nucleotide sequences to deal with suspected cross-contamination and a sequencing artifact. In a later analysis, a clonal expansion index for each public chain was calculated from normalized within-repertoire ranks of inferred template counts. In a later analysis, generation probabilities were computed with a VDJ recombination model fitted to out-of-frame rearrangements, and the resulting probabilities were checked against IGoR. In a later analysis, TCR-TCR, TCR-HLA and TCR-CMV co-occurrence was scored with hypergeometric tests, and a repertoire-size bias correction was applied to TCR pairs. In a later analysis, false discovery rates were estimated by permuting HLA or CMV assignments 20 times. In a later analysis, co-occurring TCRs were grouped using DBSCAN, with TCRdist sequence similarity added in when clustering inside HLA-allele-positive subsets. Repertoires with fewer than 30,000 or more than 120,000 public chains were left out of co-occurrence clustering, as were four to six repertoires with anomalous nucleotide sharing. TCRdb stores this immuneACCESS table with in-frame sequences only. Part of the clones is absent; in the studies checked, under half of the shortfall reflects unresolved V genes, and no reason is known for the rest. D and trimming come from the DNA, and the V and J calls and clone size come from that table. The sample table holds 100,000 to 150,000 clones, of which 74% were seen once. About 4.4% of the sample is held by the ten biggest clonotypes.

V and J lose 7 bases and 2 bases, and a span of 17 bases separates them. CDR3 length: 15 amino acids, cysteine to phenylalanine. CDR3 DNA only is kept here, 45 bases in frame from base 1. CDR1 is given as MNHNS and CDR2 as SASEGT, both from the germline V gene. Study-wide findings and limitations: Presence/absence analyses assumed roughly uniform sequencing depth across donors, an assumption that may not hold. Because some donors lacked HLA typing at each locus, the association tests relied only on the typed subset. A later analysis found that most CMV-associated TCR beta chains appeared HLA-restricted, with HLA associations seemingly driven largely by CMV exposure. The classifier was reported to diagnose cytomegalovirus status with high specificity and sensitivity in both the original and validation cohorts. A later analysis found that TCR association rates varied across HLA loci, with DRB1 alleles showing the most associated TCRs and HLA-C alleles the fewest. Some IMGT-functional V segments, including TRBV6-2 and TRBV6-3, could not be told apart with the 87-base-pair reads, so those segments were excluded. The study listed 164 TCR beta chains as associated with cytomegalovirus. In this cohort, only TCR beta chains were sequenced, and detectable features were limited by the absence of alpha or paired-chain data. Broadly in line with IMGT annotations, most TCR beta V segments showed up in productive rearrangements about 87% or about 30% of the time in an earlier analysis of several hundred of the donors. While some public TCRs were present in many individuals, most TCR sequences turned up only very rarely across donors. Approximately 18 rarely observed V segments, including chromosome 9 orphons, were excluded from the earlier analysis of 550 to 700 of the donors because counts were too low. A group of highly shared sequence variants was considered likely to be a technical artifact of the sequencing pipeline. A further reported finding was that TCR beta sequences accurately predicted the HLA-A and HLA-B alleles for most subjects in the first cohort. The only immune exposure information available for the cohort was CMV serostatus. Three of the identified cytomegalovirus-associated TCR beta chains were confirmed in vitro to be specific for cytomegalovirus antigens. In a later genetic analysis, fewer N-insertions in productive TCRs were reported among donors in an Asian-associated ancestry cluster than the roughly 640-donor mean. It was suggested by the authors that the approach could potentially be generalized to other disease states and immunological phenotypes. Several of the top co-occurrence clusters appeared to be linked to parvovirus B19, influenza, CMV and Epstein-Barr virus, according to a later analysis. Specific HLA alleles were associated with 18,000 or so TCR beta sequences at a false discovery rate of 0.05 in a later analysis. A later genetic analysis associated a missense DCLRE1C variant with V-gene and J-gene trimming of TCR beta chains, and an independent cohort replicated the association. Correlated functional status among segregating V segments might be attributable to linkage disequilibrium, but an unknown experimental factor could not be ruled out. When HLA alleles, especially DR and DQ, strongly co-occurred, TCR associations were difficult to assign to individual alleles. In a later analysis, HLA-associated TCR beta chains showed more clonal expansion and lower generation probabilities than non-associated chains that were equally common.

Details on this clone: Its cognate antigen has yet to be identified. Base qualities are missing; no much larger clone stands one base away.

The cohort comprised more than 550 healthy bone marrow donors. At the time of sampling, all cohort members were nominally healthy, though unrecorded immune exposures were likely present. The donor tested CMV seropositive and was one of the 289 seropositive cohort members. A peripheral blood sample was provided by each donor, and peripheral blood mononuclear cells were used for TCR beta sequencing. The Qiagen DNeasy Blood Extraction Kit was used to extract genomic DNA from the blood cell samples. The sample was PBMCs. The V and J genes are TRBV6-1 and TRBJ1-2; the D gene lacks a confident call. The clonotype comes from a woman aged 45-59 years in good health and CMV-seropositive. The DNA reads as follows: TGTGCCAGCAAAGGTGGCTTACAGAGAAACTATGGCTACACCTTC. Its protein product is CASKGGLQRNYGYTF.